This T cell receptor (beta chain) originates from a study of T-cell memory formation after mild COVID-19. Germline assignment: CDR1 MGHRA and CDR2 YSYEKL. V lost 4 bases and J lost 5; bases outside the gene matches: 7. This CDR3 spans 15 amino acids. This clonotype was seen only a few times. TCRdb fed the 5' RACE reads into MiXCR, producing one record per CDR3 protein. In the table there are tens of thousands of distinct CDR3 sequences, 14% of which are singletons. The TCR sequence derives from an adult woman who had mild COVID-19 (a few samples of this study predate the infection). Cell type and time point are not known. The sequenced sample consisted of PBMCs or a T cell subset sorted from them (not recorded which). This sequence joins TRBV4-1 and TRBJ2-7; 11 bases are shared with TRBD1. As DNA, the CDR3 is TGCGCCAGCAGCCCCCGGGACAGGGGGGTCCACGAGCAGTACTTC. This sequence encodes CASSPRDRGVHEQYF.